This TCR beta chain derives from a study of blood T cell repertoires in COVID-19 (dated by TCRdb to the early 2020s). Broadly, across the study: Collaborator samples came from the United States, Italy and Spain and covered acute and convalescent phases of COVID-19. The prospective study material was composed of cDNA or gDNA derived from T cells, B-cell-depleted T cells, or PBMCs. Deeply sampled blood TCRbeta repertoires from subjects exposed to, actively infected with, or recovered from COVID-19 were included in the dataset. The repertoires were released in a freely available public database intended as a resource for research on the immune response to SARS-CoV-2. The samples were drawn from two sources: the first 160 participants of the ongoing ImmuneRACE study, and fewer than 1,500 subjects contributed by 6 global collaborators. The sample metadata nearly always contained a de-identified subject ID, COVID-19 status, age in years and sex. Where HLA class I and class II types were available, the types were taken from metadata supplied by the sample provider, not from assay-based typing. Broad study findings and their caveats: How much clinical and demographic metadata was included differed by source and by participant, and the metadata was provided uncurated.

TCRbeta CDR3 regions were amplified from genomic DNA by means of the immunoSEQ Assay, a bias-controlled multiplex PCR. In the source study's methods: The number of nucleated cells in each sample was estimated by amplification of reference gene primers within the assay. To quantify the absolute abundance of each unique TCRbeta CDR3 rearrangement, sequence reads were collapsed and filtered. For each sample, productive Simpson clonality was calculated as the square root of Simpson's diversity index over productive rearrangements. This immuneACCESS table, as held by TCRdb, lists in-frame sequences with V and J called but not all clones. Of the missing ones, under half trace to an unresolved V gene in checked studies; the others have no known cause. From that table come the V and J calls and clone size; the DNA was used to work out D and trimming. Present in this sample are about 440,000 clones, roughly nine tenths of which were seen just once. The ten largest clones add up to over 1.5% of the sample.

As to this clone: It lacks a known antigen. No qualities accompany the bases; no much larger clone lies one base away.

Taken from the germline V gene, the CDR1 and CDR2 loops are SGHRS and YFSETQ. V is shortened by 3 bases, J by 1 base, and the region joining them spans 26 bases. The CDR3 runs 20 amino acids, cysteine and phenylalanine included. Of the read, only the CDR3 DNA is kept; its 60 bases are in frame from base 1. Enrolling through a virtual design, the prospective study's participants ranged in age from roughly 18 to 100 years and lived across about two dozen United States geographic areas. In the prospective study, cohorts were assigned on the basis of participant-reported clinical history obtained from a screening survey and a study questionnaire. In the prospective study, whole blood, serum and a nasopharyngeal or oropharyngeal swab were collected from each participant by mobile phlebotomists. Over a 2-month period, participants in the prospective study had the option of providing additional blood draws and questionnaires. Prospective study blood samples were shipped either frozen or at room temperature before DNA extraction.

The TCR was taken from a woman in her late teens or twenties with acute COVID-19. The sequencing sample was made of PBMCs or T cells enriched from blood (not recorded which). The rearrangement combines TRBV5-1 with TRBJ2-1; the D gene is perhaps TRBD1, on 7 matching bases. The CDR3 region has the sequence CASSSTGPGATIPSYNEQFF. In nucleotide form, the sequence is TGCGCCAGCAGCTCGACAGGGCCGGGGGCGACCATCCCATCCTACAATGAGCAGTTCTTC. With all but the CDR3 taken from the reference TRBV5-1 and TRBJ2-1 genes, the full variable domain is: KAGVTQTPRYLIKTRGQQVTLSCSPISGHRSVSWYQQTPGQGLQFLFEYFSETQRNKGNFPGRFSGRQFSNSRSEMNVSTLELGDSALYLCASSSTGPGATIPSYNEQFFGPGTRLTVL.